Included here is one T cell receptor beta chain sequence, with context. Its antigen is currently unknown. This record comes from a study of cytomegalovirus exposure and HLA in healthy donors. Points from the study as a whole: Specificity of a few CMV-associated chains for CMV antigens was verified in vitro. In a later analysis, at a false discovery rate of 0.05, 16,951 TCR beta sequences matched HLA alleles. A later analysis linked a missense DCLRE1C variant to TCR beta V- and J-gene trimming.

CDR3 length: 13 amino acids. Germline V CDR1 and CDR2: SGHVS, FNYEAQ. The PCR contained 60 Vbeta and 13 Jbeta primers. Assay used: immunoSEQ multiplex PCR; TCRdb lists only in-frame clones, some missing. The sample holds hundreds of thousands of clones, about two thirds seen once. Healthy bone marrow donors supplied every sample. Specimen: PBMCs. The clonotype comes from a man in his forties or fifties in good health and CMV-seropositive. This chain links TRBV7-6 with TRBJ2-5, with 7 bases lining up with TRBD1. The DNA matches TRBJ2-7 better at its end, which makes the J call doubtful. The DNA for the CDR3 is TGTGCCAGCAGCTTAACAGGGGTGGACGAGCAGTACTTC. It codes for CASSLTGVDEQYF.